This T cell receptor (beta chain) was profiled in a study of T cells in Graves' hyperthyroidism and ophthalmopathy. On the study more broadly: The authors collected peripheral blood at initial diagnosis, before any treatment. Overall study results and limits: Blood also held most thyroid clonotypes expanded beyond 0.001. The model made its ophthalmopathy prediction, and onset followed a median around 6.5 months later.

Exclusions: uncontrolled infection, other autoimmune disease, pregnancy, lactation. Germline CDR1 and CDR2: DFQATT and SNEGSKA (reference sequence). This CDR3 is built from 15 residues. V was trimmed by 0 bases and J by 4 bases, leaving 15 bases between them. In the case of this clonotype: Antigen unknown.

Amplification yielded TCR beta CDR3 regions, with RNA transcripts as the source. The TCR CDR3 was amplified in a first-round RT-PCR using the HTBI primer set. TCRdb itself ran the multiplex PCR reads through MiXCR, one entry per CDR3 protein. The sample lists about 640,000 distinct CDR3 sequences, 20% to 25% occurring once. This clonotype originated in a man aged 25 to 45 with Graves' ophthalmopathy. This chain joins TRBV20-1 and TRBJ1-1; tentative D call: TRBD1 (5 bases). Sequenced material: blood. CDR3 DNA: TGCAGTGCTAGAGAAGCCCGGGGTGGGGGCACTGAAGCTTTCTTT. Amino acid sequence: CSAREARGGGTEAFF.